The clone carrying this TCR beta chain showed up just a few times. RNA transcripts yielded amplified TCR beta CDR3 regions. Using the HTBI primer set, a first-round RT-PCR was run on the TCR CDR3. Via MiXCR, TCRdb re-called the multiplex PCR reads, giving one row per CDR3 protein. This sample yields about 350,000 distinct CDR3 sequences, of which approximately 15% are seen a single time; around 25% belongs to the top ten. There are 12 residues in the CDR3. Trimming shortened V by 6 bases and J by 9 bases, and 12 bases separated the two germline ends. The germline CDR1 and CDR2 sequences are MNHEY and SVGEGT. The sample comes from a study of T cells in Graves' hyperthyroidism and ophthalmopathy.

The sequenced material came from blood. The TCR originated in a woman in her 30s with Graves' hyperthyroidism. The chain recombines TRBV6-2 or TRBV6-3 with TRBJ2-1; perhaps TRBD1 as D (6 bases). The CDR3 sequence is CASRKLGGEQFF. The CDR3, as DNA: TGTGCCAGCAGGAAGCTAGGGGGTGAGCAGTTCTTC.